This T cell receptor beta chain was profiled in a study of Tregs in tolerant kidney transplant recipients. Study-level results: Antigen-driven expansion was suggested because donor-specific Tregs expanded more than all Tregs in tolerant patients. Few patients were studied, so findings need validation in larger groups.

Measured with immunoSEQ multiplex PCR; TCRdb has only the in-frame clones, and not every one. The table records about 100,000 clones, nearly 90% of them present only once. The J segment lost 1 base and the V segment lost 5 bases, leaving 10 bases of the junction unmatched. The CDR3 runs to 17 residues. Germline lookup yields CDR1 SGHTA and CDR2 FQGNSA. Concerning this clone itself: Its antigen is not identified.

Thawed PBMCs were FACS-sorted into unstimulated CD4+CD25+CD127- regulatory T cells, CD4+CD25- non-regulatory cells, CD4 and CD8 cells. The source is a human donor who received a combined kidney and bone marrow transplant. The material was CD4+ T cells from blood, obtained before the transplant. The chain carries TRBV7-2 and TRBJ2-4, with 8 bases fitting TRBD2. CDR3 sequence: CASSPQAGGRAKNIQYF. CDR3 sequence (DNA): TGTGCCAGCAGCCCTCAGGCGGGCGGGAGGGCCAAAAACATTCAGTACTTC.